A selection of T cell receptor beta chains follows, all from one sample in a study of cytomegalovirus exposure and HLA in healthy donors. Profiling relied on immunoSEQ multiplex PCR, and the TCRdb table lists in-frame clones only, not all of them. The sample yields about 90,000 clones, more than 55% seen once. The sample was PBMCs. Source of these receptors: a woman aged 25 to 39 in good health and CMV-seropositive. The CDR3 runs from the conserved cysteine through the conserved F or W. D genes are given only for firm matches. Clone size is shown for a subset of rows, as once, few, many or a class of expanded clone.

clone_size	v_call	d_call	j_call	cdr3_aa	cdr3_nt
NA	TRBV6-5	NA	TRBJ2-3	CASSYSPGRAQYF	TGTGCCAGCAGTTACTCGCCAGGCAGGGCGCAGTATTTT
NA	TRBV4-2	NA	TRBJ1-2	CASSQGGRDSDGYTF	TGTGCCAGCAGCCAAGGTGGCAGGGATTCGGATGGCTACACCTTC
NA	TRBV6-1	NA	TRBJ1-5	CASGSNQPQHF	TGTGCCAGCGGCAGCAATCAGCCCCAGCATTTT
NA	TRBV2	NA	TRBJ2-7	CASNEEGRQISYEQYF	TGTGCCAGCAATGAGGAGGGGAGACAAATATCCTACGAGCAGTACTTC
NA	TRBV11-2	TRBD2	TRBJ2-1	CASSWTSGGGNEQFF	TGTGCCAGCAGCTGGACTAGCGGGGGAGGGAATGAGCAGTTCTTC
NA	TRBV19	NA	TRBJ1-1	CASRPQGNTEAFF	TGTGCCAGTCGCCCACAGGGTAACACTGAAGCTTTCTTT
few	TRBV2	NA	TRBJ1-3	CASSPGTGNTIYF	TGTGCCAGCAGTCCCGGGACTGGAAACACCATATATTTT
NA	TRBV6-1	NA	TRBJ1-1	CATMLGHEVNTEAFF	TGTGCTACTATGCTGGGGCATGAGGTGAACACTGAAGCTTTCTTT
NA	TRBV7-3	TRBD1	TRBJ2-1	CASSPDRGYNEQFF	TGTGCCAGCAGCCCAGACAGGGGATACAATGAGCAGTTCTTC
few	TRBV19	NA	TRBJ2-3	CASSLLDYTDTQYF	TGTGCCAGTAGTTTACTGGACTATACAGATACGCAGTATTTT
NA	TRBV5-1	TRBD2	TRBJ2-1	CASSLGGGSYNEQFF	TGCGCCAGCAGCTTGGGGGGGGGCTCCTACAATGAGCAGTTCTTC
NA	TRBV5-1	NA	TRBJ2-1	CASSLTSHGEQFF	TGCGCCAGCAGCTTGACTAGTCACGGTGAGCAGTTCTTC
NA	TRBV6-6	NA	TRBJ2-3	CASSYSWGREDTQYF	TGTGCCAGCAGTTACTCATGGGGCCGCGAAGATACGCAGTATTTT
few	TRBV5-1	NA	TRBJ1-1	CASSLEGGGTEAFF	TGCGCCAGCAGCTTGGAAGGGGGTGGCACTGAAGCTTTCTTT
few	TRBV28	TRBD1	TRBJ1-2	CASSTGQTYGYTF	TGTGCCAGCAGCACGGGACAGACCTATGGCTACACCTTC
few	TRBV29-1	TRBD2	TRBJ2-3	CSVESGGVPTDTQYF	TGCAGCGTTGAGAGCGGGGGGGTGCCCACAGATACGCAGTATTTT
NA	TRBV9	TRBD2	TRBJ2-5	CASSGGLAQETQYF	TGTGCCAGCAGCGGGGGACTAGCCCAAGAGACCCAGTACTTC
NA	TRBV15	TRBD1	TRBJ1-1	CATSLDRGTEAFF	TGTGCCACCAGCCTAGACAGGGGTACTGAAGCTTTCTTT
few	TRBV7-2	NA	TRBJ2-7	CASSLRPSAGVWVQYF	TGTGCCAGCAGCTTGAGGCCATCGGCAGGGGTATGGGTGCAGTACTTC
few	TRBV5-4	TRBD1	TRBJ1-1	CASSQTPGGETEAFF	TGTGCCAGCAGCCAAACCCCAGGGGGCGAAACTGAAGCTTTCTTT
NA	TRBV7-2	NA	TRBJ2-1	CASSLTVGEYEQFF	TGTGCCAGCAGCTTAACGGTGGGAGAGTATGAGCAGTTCTTC
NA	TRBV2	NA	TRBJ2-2	CASRASRNTGELFF	TGTGCCAGCAGGGCAAGTCGGAACACCGGGGAGCTGTTTTTT
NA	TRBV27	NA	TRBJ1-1	CASSSAGVTEAFF	TGTGCCAGCAGTTCCGCAGGGGTCACTGAAGCTTTCTTT
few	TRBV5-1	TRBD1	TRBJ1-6	CASSPRVVGTVGNSPLHF	TGCGCCAGCAGCCCGAGGGTGGTCGGGACAGTCGGTAATTCACCCCTCCACTTT
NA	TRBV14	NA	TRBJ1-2	CASSLHRLGGYTF	TGTGCCAGCAGCCTGCATCGCCTAGGTGGCTACACCTTC
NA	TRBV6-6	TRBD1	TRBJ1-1	CASKRSTGGTEAFF	TGTGCCAGCAAGAGATCGACAGGGGGCACTGAAGCTTTCTTT
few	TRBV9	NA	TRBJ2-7	CASSALQGYEQYF	TGTGCCAGCAGCGCCCTACAGGGCTACGAGCAGTACTTC
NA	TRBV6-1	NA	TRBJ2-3	CASSEGGGADTQYF	TGTGCCAGCAGTGAAGGTGGGGGCGCAGATACGCAGTATTTT
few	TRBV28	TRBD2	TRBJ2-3	CASSPIAGVTDTQYF	TGTGCCAGCAGTCCCATAGCGGGGGTGACAGATACGCAGTATTTT